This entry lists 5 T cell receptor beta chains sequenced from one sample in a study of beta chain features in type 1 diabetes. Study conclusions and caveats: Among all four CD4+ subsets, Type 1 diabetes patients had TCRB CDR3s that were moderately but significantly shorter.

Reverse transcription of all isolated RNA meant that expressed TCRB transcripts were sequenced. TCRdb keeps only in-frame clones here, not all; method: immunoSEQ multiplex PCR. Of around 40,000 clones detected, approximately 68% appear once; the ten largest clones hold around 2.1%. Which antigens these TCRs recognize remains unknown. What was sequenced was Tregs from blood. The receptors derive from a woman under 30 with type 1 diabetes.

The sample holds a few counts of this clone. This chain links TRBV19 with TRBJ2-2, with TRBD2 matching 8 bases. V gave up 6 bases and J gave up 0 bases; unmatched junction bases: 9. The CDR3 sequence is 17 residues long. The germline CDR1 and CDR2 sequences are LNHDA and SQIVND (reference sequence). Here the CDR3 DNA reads TGTGCCAGTAGACTACAGCGGGGGAGAACGAACACCGGGGAGCTGTTTTTT. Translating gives CASRLQRGRTNTGELFF.

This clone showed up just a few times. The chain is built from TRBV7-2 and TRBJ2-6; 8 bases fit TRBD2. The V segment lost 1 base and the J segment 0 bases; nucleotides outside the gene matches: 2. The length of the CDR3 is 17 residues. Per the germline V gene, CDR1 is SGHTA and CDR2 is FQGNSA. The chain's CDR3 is CASSLVSGSSGANVLTF. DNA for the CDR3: TGTGCCAGCAGCTTAGTAAGCGGGAGCTCTGGGGCCAACGTCCTGACTTTC.

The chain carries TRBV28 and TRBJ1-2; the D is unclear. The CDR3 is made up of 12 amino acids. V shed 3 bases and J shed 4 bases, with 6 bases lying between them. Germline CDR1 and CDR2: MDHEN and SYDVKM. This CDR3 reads CASSFSGYGYTF. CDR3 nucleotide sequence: TGTGCCAGCAGTTTTTCCGGCTATGGCTACACCTTC.

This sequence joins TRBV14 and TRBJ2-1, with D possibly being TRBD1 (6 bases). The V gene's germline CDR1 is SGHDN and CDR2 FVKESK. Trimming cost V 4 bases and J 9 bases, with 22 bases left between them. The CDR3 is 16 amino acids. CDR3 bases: TGTGCCAGCAGCCCGCCCGGGGCTAGAGGGGACACTGAGCAGTTCTTC. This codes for CASSPPGARGDTEQFF.

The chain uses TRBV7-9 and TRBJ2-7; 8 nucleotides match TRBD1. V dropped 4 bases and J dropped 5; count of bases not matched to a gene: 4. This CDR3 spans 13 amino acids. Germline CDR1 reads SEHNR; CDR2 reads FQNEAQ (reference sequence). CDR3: CASSSSGGHEQYF. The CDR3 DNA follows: TGTGCCAGCAGCTCCTCAGGGGGCCACGAGCAGTACTTC.